The T cell receptor beta chain under discussion was sequenced for a study of cytomegalovirus exposure and HLA in healthy donors. The CDR3 length is 14 residues. Germline CDR1 reads MGHDK; CDR2 reads SYGVNS. Deletions cut 2 bases from V and 0 bases from J, with 8 bases between. 60 Vbeta and 13 Jbeta primers were used in PCR. Generated by immunoSEQ multiplex PCR, the TCRdb table keeps only in-frame clones and is missing some. Of 85,000 to 90,000 clones in the sample, about three quarters are singletons; the top ten hold around 10%. This sequence joins TRBV25-1 and TRBJ2-7, with D uncertain. This clonotype was sampled from a man aged 25 to 40 in good health and CMV-seropositive. Sequencing used PBMCs. CDR3 protein: CASSEAVSSYEQYF. The DNA for the CDR3 is TGTGCCAGCAGTGAAGCGGTTAGCTCCTACGAGCAGTACTTC.